This paragraph covers one TCR beta chain sequence. The antigen is undetermined. The sample belongs to a study of tumour-infiltrating T cells in Burkitt lymphoma. In the study overall: The Burkitt lymphoma cohort spanned all epidemiological subtypes. Repertoire clonality predicted overall and progression-free survival.

Germline values: CDR1 MNHNY, CDR2 SVGAGI (reference sequence). This CDR3 has 12 residues. V was pared by 5 bases and J by 3 bases, with 7 bases between. Study-level points and caveats: Public clonotypes, several, appeared across numerous Burkitt lymphoma patients.

Profiling relied on immunoSEQ multiplex PCR, and the TCRdb table lists in-frame clones only, not all of them. The sample consists of more than 40,000 clones, around a third of them appearing once. The chain combines TRBV6-6 with TRBJ1-1; no clear D. The specimen was tumor tissue. This receptor was identified in a human donor with Burkitt lymphoma. In DNA form, the CDR3 reads TGTGCCAGCAGTCAAAGGGACACTGAAGCTTTCTTT. It yields the protein CASSQRDTEAFF.